The clone carrying this T cell receptor (beta chain) was seen at least ten times. This sample is part of a study of shared clonotypes between healthy human individuals. The CDR3 has 16 amino acids. The germline gives CDR1 SGHRS, CDR2 YFSETQ. V lost 0 bases and J 2 bases, leaving 13 bases between the germline ends. Here immunoSEQ multiplex PCR was the method, and the copy in TCRdb shows in-frame clones only, minus some. The data contain about 990,000 clones, around three quarters of them singletons. This rearrangement joins TRBV5-1 to TRBJ2-3; D is unresolved. Sequenced material: memory CD4+ T cells from PBMCs. Indicated subset: CD45RA-negative fraction. The sequence was obtained from a man younger than 30 in good health. Some clones in this sample may be carry-over from other donors' samples. CDR3 protein: CASSLVSGGITDTQYF. The CDR3, as DNA: TGCGCCAGCAGCTTGGTGTCAGGTGGGATCACAGATACGCAGTATTTT.